A selection of T cell receptor beta chains follows, all from one sample in a study of immune characterization of retroperitoneal liposarcoma. TCRdb re-called the PCR reads through MiXCR, storing one row per CDR3 protein. The table shows around 2,600 distinct CDR3 sequences, with nearly 45% occurring only once. Specimen: tumor tissue. These receptors were taken from a male donor with retroperitoneal liposarcoma. Both conserved end residues are part of each CDR3. The D gene is left open where the match is weak. The listing skips clone size in some rows; elsewhere it reads once, few, many or a size class.

abundance | d_gene | j_gene | v_gene | CDR3aa | CDR3nt
medium-sized | NA | TRBJ2-2 | TRBV7-6 | CASSLASRANTGELFF | TGTGCCAGCAGCCTCGCTAGCCGCGCGAACACCGGGGAGCTGTTTTTT
NA | TRBD1 | TRBJ1-2 | TRBV5-6 | CASSFDTGGAGYTF | TGTGCCAGCAGCTTCGATACAGGGGGCGCGGGCTACACCTTC
NA | TRBD2 | TRBJ2-1 | TRBV6-9 | CASSYDSGTSGGYRETQYF | TGTGCCAGCAGTTACGACTCAGGGACTAGCGGGGGGTACCGAGAGACCCAGTACTTT
NA | NA | TRBJ1-5 | TRBV6-1 | CASSGGGNQPQHF | TGTGCCAGCAGTGGGGGAGGCAATCAGCCCCAGCATTTT
few | NA | TRBJ1-5 | TRBV6-6 | CASTPTRADQPQHF | TGTGCCAGCACTCCCACCAGGGCGGATCAGCCCCAGCATTTT
once | NA | TRBJ2-1 | TRBV12-3/TRBV12-4 | CASSFLNEQFF | TGTGCCAGCAGTTTTCTCAATGAGCAGTTCTTC
medium-sized | NA | TRBJ2-7 | TRBV7-2 | CASSLDRQRVFEQYF | TGTGCCAGCAGCTTAGATAGGCAGCGGGTGTTCGAGCAGTACTTC
few | NA | TRBJ2-3 | TRBV4-1 | CASSQVAGTSTDTQYF | TGCGCCAGCAGCCAAGTTGCGGGGACTAGCACAGATACGCAGTATTTT
NA | NA | TRBJ2-7 | TRBV6-1 | CASSERGGEQYF | TGTGCCAGCAGTGAAAGGGGAGGCGAGCAGTACTTC
NA | TRBD1 | TRBJ1-3 | TRBV25-1 | CASSEPRGNGNTIYF | TGTGCCAGCAGTGAACCCAGGGGGAATGGAAACACCATATATTTT
few | NA | TRBJ1-2 | TRBV6-1 | CASSEAVGKGGYTF | TGTGCCAGCAGTGAAGCAGTGGGTAAAGGAGGCTACACCTTC
NA | TRBD2 | TRBJ2-7 | TRBV6-1 | CASSIGLAGNYEQYF | TGTGCCAGCAGTATAGGACTAGCGGGGAACTACGAGCAGTACTTC